A single T cell receptor (beta chain) is shown here with its context. Data came from immunoSEQ multiplex PCR; TCRdb stores just in-frame clones and leaves some out. The table shows some 290,000 clones, with 90% occurring only once. J was trimmed by 8 bases and V by 11 bases; bases with no gene match: 19. The CDR3 covers 16 residues. The sample is drawn from a study of blood T cell repertoires in COVID-19. Across the study: The cDNA or gDNA used as material had been derived from T cells, B-cell-depleted T cells, or PBMCs.

Participant-given clinical history determined each cohort assignment. The receptor comes from a woman younger than 45 who had been exposed to COVID-19. Material: PBMCs or T cells enriched from blood (not recorded which). V and J are TRBV23-1 and TRBJ1-4, with TRBD1 matching over 8 bases. TRBV23-1 is filed as an ORF, its function uncertain. The CDR3 nucleotides are TGCGCCCCCCCTCGACCGGGACAGGCGTACGAGGAAAAACTGTTTTTT. It is translated as CAPPRPGQAYEEKLFF.